Listed below are T cell receptor beta chains from one sample, sequenced in a study of response to subunit inactivated influenza vaccine. Each CDR3 protein is one row after TCRdb ran MiXCR on the RT-PCR reads. The sample yields hundreds of thousands of distinct CDR3 sequences, approximately 7.1% seen once. The specimen was PBMCs from blood, collected roughly 24 months after vaccination. Every receptor here comes from a man aged 50 to 69 who received an inactivated influenza vaccine. Both conserved end residues are part of each CDR3. A D gene is named only where the DNA matches it firmly. The listing skips clone size in some rows; elsewhere it reads once, few, many or a size class.

v_call,clone_size,j_call,cdr3_length,d_call,cdr3_nt,cdr3_aa
TRBV10-3,.,TRBJ1-1,13,.,TGTGCCATCAGTCCCGACAAGAACACTGAAGCTTTCTTT,CAISPDKNTEAFF
TRBV28,.,TRBJ2-1,11,.,TGTGCCAGCAGTTTAATCCATGAGCAGTTCTTC,CASSLIHEQFF
TRBV12-3/TRBV12-4,.,TRBJ2-7,17,.,TGTGCCAGCAGCAATCAATTGGGAGGTGGCTATTCCTACGAGCAGTACTTC,CASSNQLGGGYSYEQYF
TRBV4-2,many,TRBJ2-3,12,.,TGTGCCAGCAGCCAAGCGACGGATACGCAGTATTTT,CASSQATDTQYF
TRBV4-2,many,TRBJ2-4,15,.,TGTGCCAGCAGCCAAGAATGGTCGCCTGGGAACATTCAGTACTTC,CASSQEWSPGNIQYF
TRBV12-3/TRBV12-4,few,TRBJ1-2,15,.,TGTGCCAGCAGCCTCAGGGAGGGGAATAACTATGGCTACACCTTC,CASSLREGNNYGYTF
TRBV5-1,few,TRBJ2-2,15,TRBD1,TGCGCCAGCAGCTTAGGGACAGTGAACACCGGGGAGCTGTTTTTT,CASSLGTVNTGELFF
TRBV7-2,few,TRBJ2-5,15,.,TGTGCCAGCAGCTTAGGAGGGACACGCCAGGAGACCCAGTACTTC,CASSLGGTRQETQYF
TRBV7-2,few,TRBJ2-7,14,.,TGTGCCAGCAGCCCCCCGGGGATACCCTACGAGCAGTACTTC,CASSPPGIPYEQYF
TRBV12-3/TRBV12-4,few,TRBJ2-2,17,TRBD2,TGTGCCAGCACCACCTACGGGCGGGGGGGGAACACCGGGGAGCTGTTTTTT,CASTTYGRGGNTGELFF
TRBV6-5,few,TRBJ2-3,15,TRBD1,TGTGCCAGCAGTTACTCTGACAGGGGAACAGATACGCAGTATTTT,CASSYSDRGTDTQYF